Below, one T cell receptor beta chain is given with its context. From germline, CDR1 is SGHTA and CDR2 FQGTGA. CDR3 size: 15 residues. Unmatched junction bases numbered 6, after V lost 5 bases and J lost 7 bases. Sequenced by immunoSEQ multiplex PCR; TCRdb stores in-frame clones only, minus some. The repertoire holds under 45,000 clones, 88% seen once, with around 1.2% in the top ten. This specimen belongs to a study of T cell changes during pregnancy in multiple sclerosis. This sample comprised CD4+ T cells from peripheral blood mononuclear cells, obtained in the second trimester of pregnancy. The chain joins TRBV7-3 to TRBJ2-1; 12 bases line up with TRBD1. The TCR sequence derives from a female donor with multiple sclerosis, enrolled in a pregnancy study. CDR3 in amino acids: CASSLGTGGRNEQFF. CDR3 nucleotide sequence: TGTGCCAGCAGCCTGGGGACAGGGGGCCGGAATGAGCAGTTCTTC. The variable domain in full, with the rest retrieved from reference TRBV7-3 and TRBJ2-1, is GAGVSQTPSNKVTEKGKYVELRCDPISGHTALYWYRQSLGQGPEFLIYFQGTGAADDSGLPNDRFFAVRPEGSVSTLKIQRTERGDSAVYLCASSLGTGGRNEQFFGPGTRLTVL.